The subject of this entry is one T cell receptor beta chain. Its antigen is unknown. Base qualities are not provided; no much larger clone lies one nucleotide away. Collaborating institutions collected whole blood in K2EDTA tubes following their own protocols. Collaborator samples were shipped for TCRbeta analysis as frozen whole blood, isolated PBMCs, or DNA extracted from either sample type. The sample originates from a study of blood T cell repertoires in COVID-19 (dated by TCRdb to about 2020). Notes on the research overall: Collaborator samples came from the United States, Italy and Spain and covered acute and convalescent phases of COVID-19. The prospective study material was composed of cDNA or gDNA derived from T cells, B-cell-depleted T cells, or PBMCs. Samples came from the ongoing ImmuneRACE study (first 160 participants) plus 1,254 subjects from 6 global collaborators. The dataset comprised deeply sampled blood TCRbeta repertoires from subjects exposed to, actively infected with, or recovered from COVID-19. Where HLA class I and class II types were available, the types were taken from metadata supplied by the sample provider, not from assay-based typing. Sample metadata almost always included a de-identified subject ID, COVID-19 status, age in years and sex. The repertoires were released in a freely available public database intended as a resource for research on the immune response to SARS-CoV-2.

TCRbeta CDR3 regions were amplified from genomic DNA by means of the immunoSEQ Assay, a bias-controlled multiplex PCR. The paper's processing steps were these. The number of nucleated cells in each sample was estimated by amplification of reference gene primers within the assay. To quantify the absolute abundance of each unique TCRbeta CDR3 rearrangement, sequence reads were collapsed and filtered. Productive Simpson clonality was computed per sample as the square root of Simpson's diversity index over productive rearrangements. Drawn from immuneACCESS, this table holds only the in-frame rearrangements with V and J called that TCRdb kept. Clones are partly lost; checked studies trace under half to an unresolved V gene and leave the rest unexplained. The DNA was the basis for D and trimming; V, J and clone size are from that table. The sample contains 150,000 or so clones, 75% to 85% of them found a single time. The ten largest clones capture approximately 10% of the sample.

CDR1 and CDR2 were assigned from the germline V gene as ENHRY and SYGVKD. The germline V end is reduced by 5 bases and the J end by 4 bases; junction bases left unmatched: 11. From the cysteine through the phenylalanine, the CDR3 covers 16 amino acids. Of all the DNA, just the CDR3 is kept, 48 bases in frame from base 1. The paper's findings and limits, for the study overall: The quantity of clinical and demographic metadata differed by source and by participant and was supplied without curation.

In this chain, TRBV10-3 is recombined with TRBJ2-3, with 8 middle bases fitting TRBD1. The source is a human donor in a cohort sampled during active COVID-19. The sequenced material came from peripheral blood. For the CDR3, the sequence is CAISNPTGARADTQYF. The nucleotides are TGTGCCATCAGTAACCCGACAGGGGCTCGCGCAGATACGCAGTATTTT.